This TCR beta chain was captured by sequencing in a study of blood T cell repertoires in COVID-19. Study details: The study drew acute and convalescent COVID-19 samples from the United States, Italy and Spain. In each case, the material was cDNA or gDNA derived from T cells, B-cell-depleted T cells, or PBMCs.

Original handling: Cell counts per sample came from amplifying reference gene primers. The method was immunoSEQ multiplex PCR; TCRdb's version includes in-frame clones alone and lacks a portion of them. Clone size and the V and J calls come from that table; the DNA yielded D and trimming. The data contain some 200,000 clones, about 85% of them singletons. There are 17 residues in the CDR3. Trimming shortened V by 6 bases and J by 0 bases, and 15 bases separated the two germline ends. Germline CDR1 MDHEN, CDR2 SYDVKM. This clone has a handful of counts. The chain has TRBV28 and TRBJ2-6; a weak D match, TRBD1 (6 bases). The sequencing input was peripheral blood. This clonotype was sampled from a man aged 45-60 years who had recovered from COVID-19. CDR3 residues: CASSIGRTDSGANVLTF. In nucleotides, the CDR3 is TGTGCCAGCAGCATCGGACGGACAGACTCTGGGGCCAACGTCCTGACTTTC.